Sequencing of this T cell receptor (beta chain) was carried out in a study of shared clonotypes between healthy human individuals. Whole-study results and caveats: Generation probability values for non-shared clonotypes were lower than those for clonotypes shared by all four donors. The study generally estimated greater richness for naive than memory subsets. The donor pool, a small one, limited the genetic and exposure-history diversity represented.

Only one count was recorded for this clone. No antigen is known for it. Germline CDR1 is MDHEN and CDR2 is SYDVKM. This CDR3 comprises 12 residues. V was cut by 7 bases and J by 4 bases, with 10 bases left in between. Here immunoSEQ multiplex PCR was the method, and the copy in TCRdb shows in-frame clones only, minus some. This table holds roughly 410,000 clones, roughly 96% found once. The chain employs TRBV28 and TRBJ1-1; D possibly corresponds to TRBD1 (5 bases). Sequenced: memory CD8+ T cells sorted from blood. Subset defined: CD45RO+ cells pooled with CCR7-negative TemRA cells. The sequence derives from a man younger than 45 in good health. CDR3 bases: TGTGCCAGCAAGGCAGGGAGCACTGAAGCTTTCTTT. Encoded protein: CASKAGSTEAFF.